A single sample gave rise to the 22 T cell receptor beta chains below, sequenced in a study of blood T cell repertoires in COVID-19. Sequencing was performed with immunoSEQ multiplex PCR; in TCRdb, only in-frame clones are kept and a portion is missing. The sample carries a few hundred thousand clones, around nine tenths recorded once. Source material: PBMCs or T cells enriched from blood (not recorded which). The receptors come from a woman aged 50 to 60 who had been exposed to COVID-19.

The chain joins TRBV20-1 to TRBJ2-7; 9 positions match TRBD1. The V gene end was trimmed by 6 bases and the J gene end by 6 bases; junction bases not matched to a gene: 3. The CDR3 totals 11 residues. CDR1 and CDR2 (germline): DFQATT, SNEGSKA (reference sequence). The CDR3 protein is CSAGTGFEQYF. The CDR3 DNA is TGCAGTGCGGGGACAGGGTTCGAGCAGTACTTC.

The rearrangement links TRBV12-3 or TRBV12-4 to TRBJ1-2, with D possibly TRBD1 on 5 matching bases. Trimming stripped 3 bases from V and 10 bases from J, with 15 bases between. The CDR3 totals 13 residues. The CDR3 region is CASSFETARDYTF. CDR3 nucleotides: TGTGCCAGCAGTTTTGAGACAGCTCGTGACTACACCTTC.

This chain uses TRBV18 with TRBJ2-1, with 14 bases fitting TRBD2. CDR1 is KGHSH, CDR2 LQKENI, per germline. The V and J ends lost 3 bases and 8 bases, in that order; junction bases with no gene match: 3. There are 15 residues in the CDR3. The CDR3 spells CASSPPTSGGDEQFF. The CDR3 DNA follows: TGTGCCAGCTCACCCCCGACTAGCGGGGGGGATGAGCAGTTCTTC. Variable domain in full (rest from reference TRBV18 and TRBJ2-1): NAGVMQNPRHLVRRRGQEARLRCSPMKGHSHVYWYRQLPEEGLKFMVYLQKENIIDESGMPKERFSAEFPKEGPSILRIQQVVRGDSAAYFCASSPPTSGGDEQFFGPGTRLTVL.

The chain joins TRBV3-1 (or the pseudogene TRBV3-2) to TRBJ2-1; 14 bases match TRBD2. Losses at the gene ends were 4 bases for V and 1 base for J; bases not matched to a gene: 3. There are 17 residues in the CDR3. Germline assignment: CDR1 LGHDT and CDR2 YNNKEL (reference sequence). CDR3 in DNA: TGTGCCAGCAGCCGAGGACTAGCGGGGGGTTCCTACAATGAGCAGTTCTTC. It translates to CASSRGLAGGSYNEQFF.

The chain is built from TRBV3-1 (or the pseudogene TRBV3-2) and TRBJ2-7, with 9 nucleotides matching TRBD2. V lost 2 bases to trimming and J lost 7 bases; unmatched junction nucleotides: 6. The CDR3 has 14 residues. Germline CDR1 reads LGHDT; CDR2 reads YNNKEL (reference sequence). This CDR3 reads CASSQLAGAREQYF. The CDR3 DNA reads as TGTGCCAGCAGCCAATTAGCGGGAGCTAGGGAGCAGTACTTC.

CDR3 region: CASSPQGAGGSPRTQYF. The CDR3 nucleotides read TGTGCCAGCAGCCCCCAAGGAGCGGGGGGGTCCCCCCGTACGCAGTATTTT. The rearrangement links TRBV7-9 to TRBJ2-3; 10 bases agree with TRBD2. CDR1 is SEHNR and CDR2 is FQNEAQ in the germline V gene (reference sequence). V gave up 5 bases and J gave up 8 bases; unmatched junction bases: 16. The CDR3 extends over 17 amino acids.

This clone has only a few counts. The chain carries TRBV2 and TRBJ1-5, with 7 bases lining up with TRBD1. The V segment lost 5 bases and the J segment 1 base; nucleotides outside the gene matches: 5. Germline CDR1 reads SNHLY; CDR2 reads FYNNEI. This CDR3 region has 15 residues. The CDR3 is CASSNRGASNQPQHF. The CDR3 nucleotides read TGTGCCAGCAGTAACAGGGGCGCGAGCAATCAGCCCCAGCATTTT.

The rearrangement links TRBV11-2 to TRBJ2-3; 7 bases are a match to TRBD1. The V segment lost 5 bases and the J segment 5 bases; nucleotides outside the gene matches: 7. This CDR3 spans 14 amino acids. Germline CDR1 SGHAT, CDR2 FQNNGV. The DNA for the CDR3 is TGTGCCAGCAGCGAAAGGGGGCTGGGAGATACGCAGTATTTT. Protein: CASSERGLGDTQYF.

The V gene is TRBV5-1, the J gene TRBJ2-1; 11 bases agree with TRBD2. Germline CDR1 SGHRS, CDR2 YFSETQ. This CDR3 is 17 amino acids long. Germline trimming cut 3 bases from V and 4 bases from J; bases unmatched to any gene: 9. Here the CDR3 reads CASSWELAGDPYNEQFF. DNA for the CDR3: TGCGCCAGCAGCTGGGAACTAGCGGGGGACCCGTACAATGAGCAGTTCTTC.

This chain joins TRBV28 and TRBJ2-7, with D maybe TRBD1 (5 bases). This CDR3 spans 14 amino acids. Trimming removed 5 bases at V and 6 bases at J, with 17 bases between. Germline assignment: CDR1 MDHEN and CDR2 SYDVKM. CDR3 protein: CASSLTAPTIEQYF. Here the CDR3 DNA reads TGTGCCAGCAGTCTGACAGCGCCTACGATCGAGCAGTACTTC.

V usage is TRBV19 and J usage is TRBJ1-5; TRBD1 aligns across 7 bases. CDR1 LNHDA and CDR2 SQIVND come from the germline V gene (reference sequence). Trimming cost V 5 bases and J 0 bases; bases outside gene matches: 7. This CDR3 comprises 16 residues. In DNA, the CDR3 is TGTGCCAGTAGTCGGGACAGTTTGAATAGCAATCAGCCCCAGCATTTT. This encodes CASSRDSLNSNQPQHF.

The J gene is TRBJ2-7, the V gene TRBV19; 7 bases are shared with TRBD1. This CDR3 has 15 residues. V shed 4 bases and J 2 bases; nucleotides not matched to a gene: 8. Germline V gene sequence: CDR1 LNHDA, CDR2 SQIVND (reference sequence). The CDR3 region is CASSTRQGRTYEQYF. The CDR3, as DNA: TGTGCCAGTAGTACTCGACAGGGACGGACCTACGAGCAGTACTTC.

This clone was seen more than once but under ten times. This rearrangement joins TRBV10-3 to TRBJ2-2; D unclear. The CDR3 sequence is 17 residues long. CDR1 and CDR2 from the germline V gene are ENHRY and SYGVKD. Trimming took off 4 bases at V and 0 bases at J, with 15 bases between the two ends. For the CDR3, the DNA is TGTGCCATCAGTGCAGAGGCCCCAGAACCGAACACCGGGGAGCTGTTTTTT. It specifies CAISAEAPEPNTGELFF.

V usage is TRBV19 and J usage is TRBJ1-6; TRBD1 aligns across 8 bases. CDR3 length equals 14 residues. Germline lookup yields CDR1 LNHDA and CDR2 SQIVND (reference sequence). V shed 3 bases and J 9 bases; nucleotides not matched to a gene: 4. DNA of the CDR3: TGTGCCAGTAGTATGACAGGGGTATCTTCACCCCTCCACTTT. The encoded protein is CASSMTGVSSPLHF.

The chain has TRBV28 and TRBJ1-2, with 9 bases fitting TRBD1. Germline loops: CDR1 MDHEN, CDR2 SYDVKM. V shed 4 bases, J shed 5 bases, and the junction held 2 bases outside the gene matches. The CDR3 runs 13 residues. CDR3 nucleotide sequence: TGTGCCAGCAGTTGGGACAGGGTTTATGGCTACACCTTC. Protein product: CASSWDRVYGYTF.

This clone was seen just once. J is TRBJ1-6 and V is TRBV5-4; D unclear. Trimming cost V 0 bases and J 7 bases, with 11 bases left between them. Germline assignment: CDR1 SGHNT and CDR2 YYREEE (reference sequence). The length of the CDR3 is 15 residues. The CDR3: CASSLAGVRNSPLHF. The CDR3 DNA reads TGTGCCAGCAGCTTGGCCGGGGTCAGGAATTCACCCCTCCACTTT.

The chain couples TRBV7-2 to TRBJ1-4, with 9 bases aligning to TRBD1. Per the germline V gene, CDR1 is SGHTA and CDR2 is FQGNSA. CDR3 size: 15 residues. Trimming at V came to 1 base and at J to 7 bases, leaving 4 bases not matched to a gene. Here the CDR3 DNA reads TGTGCCAGCAGCTTAGGGGCGGGACAGGGTGAAAAACTGTTTTTT. Its translation: CASSLGAGQGEKLFF.

The sample holds one count of this clone. The CDR3 reads CASSRDRLASNEQFF. In nucleotides, the CDR3 is TGTGCCAGCAGCCGCGATCGACTAGCGTCCAATGAGCAGTTCTTC. The genes are TRBV7-2 and TRBJ2-1; 8 bases are shared with TRBD2. The CDR3 is made up of 15 amino acids. The trim removed 5 bases at V and 6 bases at J, leaving 9 bases unmatched. Germline V gene data show CDR1 as SGHTA and CDR2 as FQGNSA.

The rearrangement joins TRBV6-5 to TRBJ1-3; D is unclear. With 6 bases removed from V and 0 bases from J, the gap between germline ends came to 6 bases. The CDR3 totals 13 residues. Germline assignment: CDR1 MNHEY and CDR2 SVGAGI. CDR3: CASSADSGNTIYF. In DNA, the CDR3 is TGTGCCAGCAGCGCAGACTCTGGAAACACCATATATTTT.

The chain has TRBV7-9 and TRBJ2-7; 8 bases agree with TRBD1. This CDR3 contains 15 residues. The germline V gene encodes CDR1 SEHNR and CDR2 FQNEAQ (reference sequence). The ends lost 1 base at V and 7 bases at J; junction bases unmatched: 9. The CDR3 loop reads CASSLVGVGTGEQYF. The DNA for the CDR3 is TGTGCCAGCAGCTTAGTTGGAGTGGGGACAGGTGAGCAGTACTTC.

The chain combines TRBV4-1 with TRBJ2-5, with 15 positions matching TRBD2. The CDR3 length is 19 residues. Per germline, CDR1 MGHRA and CDR2 YSYEKL. V was pared by 1 base and J by 5 bases, with 11 bases of the junction left unmatched. CDR3 in DNA: TGCGCCAGCAGCCAAGGAGAGCGGACTAGCGGGGGGGCCGGGGAGACCCAGTACTTC. It yields the protein CASSQGERTSGGAGETQYF.

V is TRBV6-2 or TRBV6-3 and J is TRBJ2-5; perhaps TRBD1 as D (6 bases). Germline V CDR1 and CDR2: MNHEY, SVGEGT. The CDR3 consists of 13 residues. V lost 4 bases, J lost 2 bases, and 8 bases lay in between. Here the CDR3 reads CASSWGRQETQYF. CDR3 nucleotide sequence: TGTGCCAGCAGTTGGGGGCGGCAAGAGACCCAGTACTTC.